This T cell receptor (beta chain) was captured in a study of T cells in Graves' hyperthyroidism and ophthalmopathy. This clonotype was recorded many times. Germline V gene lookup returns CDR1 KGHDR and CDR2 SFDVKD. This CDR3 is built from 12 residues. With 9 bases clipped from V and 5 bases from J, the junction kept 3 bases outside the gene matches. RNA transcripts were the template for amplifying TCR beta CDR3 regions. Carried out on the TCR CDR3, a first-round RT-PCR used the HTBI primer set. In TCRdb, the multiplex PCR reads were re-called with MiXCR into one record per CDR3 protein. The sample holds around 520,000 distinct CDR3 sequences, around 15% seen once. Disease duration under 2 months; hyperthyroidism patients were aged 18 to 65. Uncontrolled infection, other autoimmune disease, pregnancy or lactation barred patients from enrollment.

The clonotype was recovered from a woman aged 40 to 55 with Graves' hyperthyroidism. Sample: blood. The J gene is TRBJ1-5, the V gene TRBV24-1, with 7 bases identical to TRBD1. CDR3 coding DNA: TGTGCCACCGGCACAGGGGATCAGCCCCAGCATTTT. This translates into CATGTGDQPQHF.